This T cell receptor beta chain was captured by sequencing in a study of breast tumors, draining lymph nodes, adjacent tissues. Findings of the study overall: Tumor and nontumor repertoires were significantly more similar in luminal-like than in basal-like breast cancer. That most tumor T cells come from lymph nodes remained unproven.

The junction had 7 bases not matched to a gene; V was cut back by 4 bases and J by 4 bases. This CDR3 has 16 residues. From germline, CDR1 is SGHDT and CDR2 YYEEEE. TCRdb redid the calling of the multiplex PCR reads with MiXCR, one entry per CDR3 protein. Seen here are about 25,000 distinct CDR3 sequences, roughly a quarter observed once, and the top ten hold roughly 14%. This clonotype was seen ten or more times. Its antigen is undetermined. Sequenced material: breast tumor tissue. This sequence originates from a female donor with breast cancer. Some clones in this sample may be carry-over from other donors' samples. J is TRBJ2-1 and V is TRBV5-6; TRBD2 matches at 11 bases. The CDR3 DNA is TGTGCCAGCAGCGGGACTAGCGGCCGAAGGTACAATGAGCAGTTCTTC. Amino acid sequence: CASSGTSGRRYNEQFF.